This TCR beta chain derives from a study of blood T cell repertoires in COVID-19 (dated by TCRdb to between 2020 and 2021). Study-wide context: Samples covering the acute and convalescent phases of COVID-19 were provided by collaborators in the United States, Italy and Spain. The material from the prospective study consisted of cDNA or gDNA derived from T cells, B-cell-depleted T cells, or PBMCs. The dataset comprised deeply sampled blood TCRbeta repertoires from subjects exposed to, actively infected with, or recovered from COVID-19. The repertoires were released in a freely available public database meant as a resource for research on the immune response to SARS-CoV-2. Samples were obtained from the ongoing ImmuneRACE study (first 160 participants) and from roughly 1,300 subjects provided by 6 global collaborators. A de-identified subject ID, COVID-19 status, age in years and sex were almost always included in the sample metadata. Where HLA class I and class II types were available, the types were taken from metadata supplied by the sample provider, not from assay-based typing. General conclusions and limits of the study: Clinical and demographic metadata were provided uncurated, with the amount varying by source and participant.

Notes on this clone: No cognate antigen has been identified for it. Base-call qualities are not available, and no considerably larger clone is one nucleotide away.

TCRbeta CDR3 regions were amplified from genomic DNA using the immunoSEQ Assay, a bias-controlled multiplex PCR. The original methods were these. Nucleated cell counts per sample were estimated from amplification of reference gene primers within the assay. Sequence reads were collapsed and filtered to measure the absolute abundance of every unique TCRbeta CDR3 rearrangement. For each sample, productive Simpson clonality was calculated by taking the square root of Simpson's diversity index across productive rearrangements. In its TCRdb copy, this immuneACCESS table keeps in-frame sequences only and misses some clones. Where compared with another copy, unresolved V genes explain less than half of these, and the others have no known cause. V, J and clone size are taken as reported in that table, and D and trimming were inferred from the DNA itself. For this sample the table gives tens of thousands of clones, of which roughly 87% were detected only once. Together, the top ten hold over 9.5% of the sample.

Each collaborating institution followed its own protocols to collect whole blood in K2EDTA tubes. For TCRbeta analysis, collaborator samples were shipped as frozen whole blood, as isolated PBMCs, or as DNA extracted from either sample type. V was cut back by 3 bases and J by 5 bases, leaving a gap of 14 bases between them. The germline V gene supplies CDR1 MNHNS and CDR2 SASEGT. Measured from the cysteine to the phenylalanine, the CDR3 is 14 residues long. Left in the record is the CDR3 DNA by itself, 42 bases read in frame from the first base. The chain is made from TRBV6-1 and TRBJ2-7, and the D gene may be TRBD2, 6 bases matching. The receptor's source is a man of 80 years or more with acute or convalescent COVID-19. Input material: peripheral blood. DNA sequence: TGTGCCAGCAGTGATTCCCAGGGAGGAAACGAGCAGTACTTC. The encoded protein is CASSDSQGGNEQYF.